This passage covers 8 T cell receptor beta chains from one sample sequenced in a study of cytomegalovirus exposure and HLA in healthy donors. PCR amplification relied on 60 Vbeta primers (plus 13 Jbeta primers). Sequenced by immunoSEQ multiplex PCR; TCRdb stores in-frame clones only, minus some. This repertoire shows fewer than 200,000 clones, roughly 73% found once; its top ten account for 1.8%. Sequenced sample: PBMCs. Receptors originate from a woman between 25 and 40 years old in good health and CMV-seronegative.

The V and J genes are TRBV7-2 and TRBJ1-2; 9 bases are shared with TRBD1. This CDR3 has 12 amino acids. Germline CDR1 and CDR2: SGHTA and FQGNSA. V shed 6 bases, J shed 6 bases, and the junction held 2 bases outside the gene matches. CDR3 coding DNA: TGTGCCAGCAGGCGACAGGGGGATGGCTACACCTTC. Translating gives CASRRQGDGYTF.

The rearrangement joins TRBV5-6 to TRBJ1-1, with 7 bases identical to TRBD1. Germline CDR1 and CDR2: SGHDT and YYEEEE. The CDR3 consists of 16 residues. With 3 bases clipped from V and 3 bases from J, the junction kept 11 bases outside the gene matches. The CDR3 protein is CASSSRSRQGDTEAFF. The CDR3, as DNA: TGTGCCAGCAGCTCCCGCTCCAGACAGGGAGACACTGAAGCTTTCTTT.

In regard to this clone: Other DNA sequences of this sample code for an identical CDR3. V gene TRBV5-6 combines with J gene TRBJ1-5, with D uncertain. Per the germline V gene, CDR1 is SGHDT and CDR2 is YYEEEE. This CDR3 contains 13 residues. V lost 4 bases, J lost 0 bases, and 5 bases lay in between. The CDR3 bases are TGTGCCAGCAGCCGGTATAGCAATCAGCCCCAGCATTTT. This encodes CASSRYSNQPQHF.

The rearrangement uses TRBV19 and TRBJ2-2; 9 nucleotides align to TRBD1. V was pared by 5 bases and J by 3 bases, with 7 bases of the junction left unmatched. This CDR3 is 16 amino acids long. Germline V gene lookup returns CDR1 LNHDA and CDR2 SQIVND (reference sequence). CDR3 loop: CASSPYRGQDTGELFF. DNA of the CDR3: TGTGCCAGTAGTCCTTACAGGGGGCAGGACACCGGGGAGCTGTTTTTT.

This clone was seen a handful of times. This CDR3 reads CASSDRGTYNEQFF. CDR3 in DNA: TGTGCCAGCAGTGATAGGGGGACCTACAATGAGCAGTTCTTC. This sequence joins TRBV2 and TRBJ2-1; TRBD1 might be the D (6 bases). The CDR3 contains 14 residues. Trimming removed 3 bases at V and 2 bases at J, with 8 bases between. CDR1 and CDR2 from the germline V gene are SNHLY and FYNNEI.

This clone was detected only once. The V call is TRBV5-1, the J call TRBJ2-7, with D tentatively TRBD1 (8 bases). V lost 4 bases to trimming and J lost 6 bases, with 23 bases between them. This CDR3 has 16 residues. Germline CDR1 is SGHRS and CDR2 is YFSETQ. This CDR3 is CASSPMGGTGFREQYF. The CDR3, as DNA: TGCGCCAGCAGCCCGATGGGGGGGACAGGTTTCCGCGAGCAGTACTTC.

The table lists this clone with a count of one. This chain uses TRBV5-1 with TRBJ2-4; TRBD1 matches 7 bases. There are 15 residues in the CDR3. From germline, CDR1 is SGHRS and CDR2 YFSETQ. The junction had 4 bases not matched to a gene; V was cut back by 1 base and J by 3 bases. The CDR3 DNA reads TGCGCCAGCAGCTTGTACAGGGGAATCAAAAACATTCAGTACTTC. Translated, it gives CASSLYRGIKNIQYF.

The CDR3 reads CASSHGYRNTEAFF. The CDR3 DNA follows: TGTGCCAGCAGCCACGGCTACAGGAACACTGAAGCTTTCTTT. This chain uses TRBV14 with TRBJ1-1; D is unclear. V was shortened by 3 bases and J by 1 base, with 9 bases between the two germline ends. Germline V gene data show CDR1 as SGHDN and CDR2 as FVKESK. The CDR3 is made up of 14 amino acids.